Reported below is one T cell receptor (beta chain). This clonotype was seen once. What antigen it recognizes has not been identified. The record has no base qualities; no much larger clone is one base away. Support from one read is weak. The TCR beta CDR3 regions were amplified from RNA transcripts. For the first round of RT-PCR on the TCR CDR3, the HTBI primer set was used together with the Qiagen OneStep RT-PCR kit. A second multiplex PCR round built the libraries, followed by size selection and purification. Libraries were sequenced paired-end with 100 bp reads on an Illumina HiSeq2000. Per the source publication's procedure: SOAPnuke was used to process the raw data, with reads discarded if the reads contained adapters or uncalled bases, had a mean Phred below 15, or lacked an exact constant-primer or identifier match. COPE v1.2.5 was used to merge the high-quality paired reads, and each unique nucleotide sequence was defined as a clonotype. Clonotypes were aligned to IMGT TRBV, TRBD and TRBJ reference segments using MiTCR v1.1. Analysis was restricted to V-J combinations with a frequency above 0.0001, which covered 98% to 99.2% of repertoires. The TCS score was defined as the ratio of F50 (clonal expansion) to E x V (chaos), calculated using BLOSUM62-based TCRdist between CDR3 peptides within each V-J. Welch's t-statistics and random forest reduced just over 500 V-J features to 10 to 15, which were used in a naive Bayes classifier (R e1071). TCRdb applied fastp at Q25 and MiXCR to the public reads, then kept only in-frame beta chains. Here each entry gathers all rows of one CDR3 protein and keeps the most common genes and DNA. TCRdb's processing, not the authors' own work, is the source of the V and J calls. For this sample there are 300,000 to 500,000 distinct CDR3 sequences; over 13% appear just once. The top ten clonotypes cover 25% to 30% of the sample.

This sample stems from a study of T cells in Graves' hyperthyroidism and ophthalmopathy (dated by TCRdb to between 2017 and 2020). About the study as a whole: Peripheral blood was sampled at the time of initial diagnosis, prior to any treatment. In more than 5 Graves' hyperthyroidism patients, the study also compared T-cell repertoires from thyroid tissue with T-cell repertoires from blood. The roughly 100 discovery patients were randomly divided into training and test sets at a 7:3 ratio. Prospective prediction of ophthalmopathy was tested in an independent validation cohort consisting of about 19 hyperthyroidism patients and 17 patients who later progressed to ophthalmopathy. Following sampling, methimazole starting at 30 mg daily was given to hyperthyroidism patients, and high-dose intravenous methylprednisolone was given to ophthalmopathy patients. To identify TCR V-J signatures that set the groups apart, the researchers used a discovery cohort of 90 to 100 patients, made up of 43 with Graves' ophthalmopathy and 57 with stable Graves' hyperthyroidism. The paper describes TCR Vbeta CDR3 sequencing of more than 120 peripheral blood samples, made up of fewer than 50 ophthalmopathy patients, approximately 73 hyperthyroidism patients and roughly 17 progressor patients.

Moderately to severely active disease, a Clinical Activity Score of at least 3, a NOSPECS grade of at least 4, and a duration under 3 months were present in ophthalmopathy patients. Patients with uncontrolled infections, other autoimmune diseases, pregnancy or lactation were excluded. Diagnoses relied on clinical symptoms, serum thyroxine and TRAb, thyroid ultrasound and orbital computed tomography. PBMCs were isolated from 10 ml of fresh peripheral blood by Ficoll-Paque density gradient centrifugation. Trizol reagent was used to extract total RNA, and RNA quality was then checked on an Agilent 2100 Bioanalyzer. Results the study describes overall, beyond this receptor: No statistical method was used to fix the sample size in advance, and group allocation was not hidden from the investigators. In validation, the model predicted progression to ophthalmopathy a median of about 6 months before onset, with approximately 68% sensitivity and roughly 77% specificity. In cross-validation, a model built on a 13 V-J signature told ophthalmopathy apart from stable hyperthyroidism with 85% to 90% sensitivity and 81% to 82% specificity, and in testing the same model reached 80%/75%. Blood samples also contained most of the expanded thyroid clonotypes (frequency above 0.001), which suggests that blood repertoires may reflect thyroid immune responses.

From the cysteine up to the phenylalanine, the CDR3 has a length of 15 residues. Only the CDR3 portion is preserved as DNA: 45 bases, with reading frame beginning at the first base. The germline V gene encodes CDR1 SGHAT and CDR2 FQNNGV. At the junction V is shortened by 5 bases and J by 5 bases; bases outside the gene matches: 9. The chain is encoded by TRBV11-2 joined to TRBJ2-7, with 10 central nucleotides matching TRBD2. Sequencing used blood. The TCR was taken from a man aged 45-60 years with Graves' ophthalmopathy. The sequenced DNA is TGTGCCAGCAGCCAGGCCAGCGGGAGGGCCAACGAGCAGTACTTC. It codes for CASSQASGRANEQYF.